The clone carrying this TCR beta chain was detected only a few times. Its antigen remains unidentified. The sample belongs to a study of lymphopenia after photon versus proton radiotherapy. Data came from immunoSEQ multiplex PCR; TCRdb stores just in-frame clones and leaves some out. The sample gives 40,000 to 45,000 clones, about 83% of which show up once; 20% to 25% is in the top ten. Study-level points and caveats: After the lymphocyte nadir, photon-treated repertoires showed oligoclonal expansion, especially of CD8+ Temra cells. Proton therapy kept repertoires fairly stable, unlike photons, which gained effector/memory cells. Better survival with proton therapy was suggested as possible, not demonstrated.

The source was peripheral blood, collected from a patient treated with proton-based radiotherapy. This receptor was obtained from a woman aged 70-85 years with pancreatic cancer.

The CDR3 protein is CASSQDMIPGNTIYF. As DNA, the CDR3 is TGCGCCAGCAGCCAAGATATGATACCTGGAAACACCATATATTTT. The chain joins TRBV4-1 to TRBJ1-3; D is uncertain. CDR1 and CDR2 from the germline V gene are MGHRA and YSYEKL. Trimming removed 0 bases from V and 2 bases from J, with 8 bases in between. The CDR3 sequence is 15 residues long.